The 23 T cell receptor beta chains reported below all come from one sample, sequenced in a study of T cell responses to AZD1222 COVID-19 vaccine. Clones were sequenced by immunoSEQ multiplex PCR, and TCRdb holds only the in-frame ones, with some missing. The sample lists 95,000 to 150,000 clones; 92% were seen once. Sample: peripheral blood, taken on day 0 of AZD1222 vaccination. The origin of the receptors is an adult in good health.

This chain uses TRBV3-1 (or the pseudogene TRBV3-2) with TRBJ2-7; 9 bases align to TRBD1. V dropped 8 bases and J dropped 6; count of bases not matched to a gene: 8. CDR3 length: 13 residues. CDR1 is LGHDT and CDR2 is YNNKEL in the germline V gene (reference sequence). CDR3: CASWDRAGGEQYF. The DNA of the CDR3 is TGTGCCAGCTGGGACAGGGCGGGCGGCGAGCAGTACTTC.

The chain employs TRBV6-5 and TRBJ2-7; possible D gene TRBD1, 6 bases. In germline, CDR1 is MNHEY, CDR2 SVGAGI. The V end was cut by 4 bases, the J end by 0 bases, with 10 bases between. The CDR3 spans 14 residues. Here the CDR3 DNA reads TGTGCCAGCAGTTCCTTGGACAGCTCCTACGAGCAGTACTTC. Translation: CASSSLDSSYEQYF.

Here the CDR3 reads CAWSVPSNEQFF. CDR3 coding DNA: TGTGCCTGGAGTGTCCCCAGCAATGAGCAGTTCTTC. The V gene is TRBV30, the J gene TRBJ2-1; no reliable D call. In germline, CDR1 is GTSNPN, CDR2 SVGIG (reference sequence). This CDR3 is built from 12 residues. Deletions cut 0 bases from V and 6 bases from J, with 6 bases between.

This clone showed up just once. The chain combines TRBV5-1 with TRBJ2-3, with a tentative D call TRBD2 (6 bases). Trimming stripped 4 bases from V and 4 bases from J, with 13 bases between. Germline-derived CDR1 and CDR2 are SGHRS and YFSETQ. The CDR3 is made up of 14 amino acids. The chain's CDR3 is CASSDPAGPDTQYF. CDR3 nucleotide sequence: TGCGCCAGCAGCGATCCAGCGGGTCCAGATACGCAGTATTTT. The full variable domain, its missing parts supplied by reference TRBV5-1 and TRBJ2-3, is KAGVTQTPRYLIKTRGQQVTLSCSPISGHRSVSWYQQTPGQGLQFLFEYFSETQRNKGNFPGRFSGRQFSNSRSEMNVSTLELGDSALYLCASSDPAGPDTQYFGPGTRLTVL.

The chain has TRBV6-6 and TRBJ2-7; 8 bases match TRBD1. V lost 6 bases, J lost 9 bases, and 7 bases stayed unmatched. The CDR3 length is 12 residues. Germline CDR1 is MNHNY and CDR2 is SVGAGI (reference sequence). The CDR3 region is CASSSDRVGQYF. The CDR3 bases are TGTGCCAGCAGCTCGGACAGGGTCGGGCAGTACTTC.

This chain connects TRBV25-1 to TRBJ1-1; no firm D call. Per the germline V gene, CDR1 is MGHDK and CDR2 is SYGVNS. The V gene lost 4 bases and the J gene lost 0 bases, with 6 bases spanning the gap. The CDR3 is made up of 13 amino acids. The CDR3 loop reads CASSVDVNTEAFF. Here the CDR3 DNA reads TGTGCCAGCAGTGTGGACGTGAACACTGAAGCTTTCTTT.

V is TRBV19 and J is TRBJ2-2; 7 bases match TRBD1. CDR1 is LNHDA and CDR2 is SQIVND in the germline V gene (reference sequence). The CDR3 consists of 15 residues. V was clipped by 6 bases and J by 8 bases; unmatched bases: 12. DNA of the CDR3: TGTGCCAGTAGCCAGGAAGGGGGCTACCTGGGGGAGCTGTTTTTT. This sequence encodes CASSQEGGYLGELFF. The whole variable domain, remainder taken from reference TRBV19 and TRBJ2-2, is DGGITQSPKYLFRKEGQNVTLSCEQNLNHDAMYWYRQDPGQGLRLIYYSQIVNDFQKGDIAEGYSVSREKKESFPLTVTSAQKNPTAFYLCASSQEGGYLGELFFGEGSRLTVL.

The CDR3 sequence is CASSLGTRGSYNEQFF. The CDR3, as DNA: TGCGCCAGCAGCCTTGGGACTAGAGGGTCCTACAATGAGCAGTTCTTC. The J gene is TRBJ2-1, the V gene TRBV4-1; 8 positions agree with TRBD2. In germline, CDR1 is MGHRA, CDR2 YSYEKL. V shed 4 bases, J shed 1 base, and the junction held 6 bases outside the gene matches. This CDR3 region has 16 residues.

The chain is built from TRBV6-1 and TRBJ1-6, with D possibly TRBD1 on 5 matching bases. The CDR3 sequence is 17 residues long. V was shortened by 4 bases and J by 3 bases, with 16 bases between the two germline ends. In germline, CDR1 is MNHNS, CDR2 SASEGT. The CDR3 protein is CASSGGAGGRYNSPLHF. In DNA, the CDR3 is TGTGCCAGCAGTGGAGGGGCTGGAGGACGCTATAATTCACCCCTCCACTTT.

This chain connects TRBV19 to TRBJ2-3; 10 bases line up with TRBD2. CDR1 LNHDA and CDR2 SQIVND come from the germline V gene (reference sequence). This CDR3 contains 17 residues. V lost 2 bases and J lost 6; bases outside the gene matches: 11. CDR3 bases: TGTGCCAGTAGTATAATTCCAGCGGGAGGGCCATTGGATACGCAGTATTTT. This gives the protein CASSIIPAGGPLDTQYF.

V usage is TRBV5-8 and J usage is TRBJ1-2, with D unresolved. The V end was cut by 1 base, the J end by 6 bases, with 16 bases between. The length of the CDR3 is 15 residues. Germline loops: CDR1 SGHTS, CDR2 YDEGEE. CDR3 coding DNA: TGTGCCAGCAGCTTGAGACCGGGAAACGAGGATGGCTACACCTTC. Encoded protein: CASSLRPGNEDGYTF.

The gene calls are TRBV5-1 and TRBJ1-2; TRBD1 might be the D (6 bases). The CDR3 has 15 amino acids. Trimming took 0 bases from V and 2 from J, leaving 11 bases between them. Germline V CDR1 and CDR2: SGHRS, YFSETQ. Here the CDR3 DNA reads TGCGCCAGCAGCTTGGAGGGGGGCGCGAACTATGGCTACACCTTC. This sequence encodes CASSLEGGANYGYTF.

This sequence joins TRBV11-2 and TRBJ1-1, with a tentative D call TRBD1 (6 bases). CDR1 is SGHAT, CDR2 FQNNGV, per germline. This CDR3 is built from 12 residues. V lost 3 bases to trimming and J lost 8 bases, with 10 bases between them. The CDR3 region is CASSFATGEAFF. The CDR3 region has the DNA TGTGCCAGCAGCTTCGCGACAGGAGAAGCTTTCTTT.

The rearrangement uses TRBV27 and TRBJ1-2; no reliable D call. The V end lost 0 bases, the J end lost 6 bases, and 14 bases lay between the germline ends. The CDR3 length is 15 residues. CDR1 is MNHEY, CDR2 SMNVEV, per germline (reference sequence). The CDR3 DNA reads as TGTGCCAGCAGTTTATCCCAAACACAGAGGGATGGCTACACCTTC. As protein: CASSLSQTQRDGYTF.

A remark on this clone: The same CDR3 also results from other DNA sequences found in this sample. The chain is built from TRBV18 and TRBJ2-3, with 7 bases that match TRBD1. The ends lost 0 bases at V and 1 base at J; junction bases unmatched: 4. The V gene's germline CDR1 is KGHSH and CDR2 LQKENI. This CDR3 is built from 16 residues. The CDR3 nucleotides are TGTGCCAGCTCACCACCTGGGCAGGGGGGCACAGATACGCAGTATTTT. It encodes CASSPPGQGGTDTQYF. Full variable domain (missing parts from reference TRBV18 and TRBJ2-3): NAGVMQNPRHLVRRRGQEARLRCSPMKGHSHVYWYRQLPEEGLKFMVYLQKENIIDESGMPKERFSAEFPKEGPSILRIQQVVRGDSAAYFCASSPPGQGGTDTQYFGPGTRLTVL.

The CDR3 region is CASSYPRDKGTEAFF. DNA for the CDR3: TGTGCCAGCAGTTACCCCCGGGACAAAGGGACTGAAGCTTTCTTT. The rearrangement joins TRBV6-2 or TRBV6-3 to TRBJ1-1; D is perhaps TRBD1 (6 bases). CDR3 length: 15 amino acids. The germline gives CDR1 MNHEY, CDR2 SVGEGT. V lost 2 bases to trimming and J lost 5 bases, with 15 bases between them.

The rearrangement joins TRBV5-6 to TRBJ2-7; 12 bases match TRBD1. The V and J ends lost 4 bases and 4 bases, in that order; junction bases with no gene match: 6. The CDR3 has 15 residues. Germline V gene lookup returns CDR1 SGHDT and CDR2 YYEEEE. This CDR3 is CASSTSGQGAYEQYF. CDR3 coding DNA: TGTGCCAGCAGCACGTCGGGACAGGGGGCGTACGAGCAGTACTTC.

This sequence joins TRBV27 and TRBJ1-2; D unresolved. This CDR3 has 15 amino acids. Germline loops: CDR1 MNHEY, CDR2 SMNVEV (reference sequence). Trimming pared 6 bases from V and 0 bases from J, leaving 14 bases between. The CDR3 DNA follows: TGTGCCAGCAGCCTCCACCCTCTGGCTAACTATGGCTACACCTTC. Its translation is CASSLHPLANYGYTF.

The chain uses TRBV4-3 and TRBJ2-1; D gene uncertain. Germline V gene lookup returns CDR1 LGHNA and CDR2 YSLEER. Trimming took off 0 bases at V and 0 bases at J, with 6 bases between the two ends. The CDR3 is 15 amino acids. The DNA of the CDR3 is TGCGCCAGCAGCCAAGAGTCAAGCTCCTACAATGAGCAGTTCTTC. Its protein is CASSQESSSYNEQFF.

The rearrangement links TRBV19 to TRBJ2-1; D is undetermined. CDR1 is LNHDA, CDR2 SQIVND, per germline (reference sequence). The length of the CDR3 is 16 residues. Trimming removed 0 bases at V and 4 bases at J, with 13 bases between. This chain's CDR3 is CASSIEVGLKYNEQFF. The DNA for the CDR3 is TGTGCCAGTAGTATAGAGGTAGGGCTAAAATACAATGAGCAGTTCTTC. Full variable domain (remainder filled in from reference TRBV19 and TRBJ2-1): DGGITQSPKYLFRKEGQNVTLSCEQNLNHDAMYWYRQDPGQGLRLIYYSQIVNDFQKGDIAEGYSVSREKKESFPLTVTSAQKNPTAFYLCASSIEVGLKYNEQFFGPGTRLTVL.

J is TRBJ1-4 and V is TRBV6-5; weak D call: TRBD1 (5 bases). Germline CDR1 and CDR2: MNHEY and SVGAGI. This CDR3 contains 15 residues. Trimming stripped 6 bases from V and 0 bases from J, with 11 bases between. CDR3 DNA sequence: TGTGCCAGCAGCCGTCGGGGGGCAACTAATGAAAAACTGTTTTTT. It specifies CASSRRGATNEKLFF.

The chain employs TRBV24-1 and TRBJ1-2; TRBD1 agrees at 7 bases. This CDR3 comprises 14 residues. V gave up 4 bases and J gave up 7 bases; unmatched junction bases: 8. Germline CDR1 is KGHDR and CDR2 is SFDVKD. This CDR3 reads CATSERQGASGYTF. The CDR3 DNA is TGTGCCACCAGTGAAAGACAGGGAGCGAGTGGCTACACCTTC.

The chain links TRBV11-1 to TRBJ2-7; TRBD1 aligns across 8 bases. The junction had 1 base not matched to a gene; V was cut back by 1 base and J by 5 bases. CDR1 and CDR2 from the germline V gene are SGHAT and FQDESV (reference sequence). The CDR3 is 13 amino acids. CDR3 loop: CASSLGQGNEQYV. The DNA of the CDR3 is TGTGCCAGCAGCTTAGGACAGGGGAACGAGCAGTACGTC.